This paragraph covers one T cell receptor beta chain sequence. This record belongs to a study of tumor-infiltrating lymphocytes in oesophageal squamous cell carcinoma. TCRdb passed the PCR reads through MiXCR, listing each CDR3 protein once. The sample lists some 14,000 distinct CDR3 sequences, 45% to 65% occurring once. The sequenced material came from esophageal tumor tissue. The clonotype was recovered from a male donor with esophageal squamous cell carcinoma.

CDR3 amino acids: CASSLAGANYNEQFF. CDR3 coding DNA: TGTGCCAGCAGCTTAGCAGGGGCCAACTACAATGAGCAGTTCTTC. The chain couples TRBV7-2 to TRBJ2-1; a possible D gene is TRBD1 (5 bases). There are 15 residues in the CDR3. The germline V gene encodes CDR1 SGHTA and CDR2 FQGNSA. Deletions cut 0 bases from V and 3 bases from J, with 9 bases between.